Detailed here is one T cell receptor beta chain. With 60 Vbeta and 13 Jbeta primers, the PCR was carried out. The table came from immunoSEQ multiplex PCR; TCRdb's copy has only in-frame clones and leaves some out. The specimen's table records under 120,000 clones. Deletions cut 0 bases from V and 2 bases from J, with 11 bases between. Germline CDR1 is MGHRA and CDR2 is YSYEKL. This CDR3 is 15 amino acids long. This sample was taken from a study of cytomegalovirus exposure and HLA in healthy donors. The sequenced sample consisted of PBMCs. The receptor was isolated from a man aged 50-59 years in good health and CMV-seronegative. The rearrangement joins TRBV4-1 to TRBJ2-7; TRBD1 is a possible D gene (6 bases). CDR3 region: CASSQDWGQPYEQYF. The DNA for the CDR3 is TGCGCCAGCAGCCAAGATTGGGGACAACCCTACGAGCAGTACTTC.